The rows below give T cell receptor beta chains drawn from one sample of a study of blood T cell repertoires in COVID-19. Assay: immunoSEQ multiplex PCR; the TCRdb copy retains only in-frame clones and omits some. The table has 150,000 or so clones, roughly 89% seen once. The sequencing sample was made of peripheral blood. All receptors derive from a human donor in a cohort sampled during active COVID-19. Each CDR3 is given with its conserved first and last residue. Fields, in order: V gene, D gene, clone size, J gene, CDR3 protein, CDR3 DNA. D genes are given only for firm matches. A row's size may be missing; if present it is once, few, many or a size class.

>TRBV18|TRBD1|once|TRBJ1-4
CASSPGQSEKLFF
TGTGCCAGCTCACCGGGACAGTCCGAAAAACTGTTTTTT
>TRBV7-9|TRBD1|-|TRBJ2-7
CASSLLRDSYEQYF
TGTGCCAGCAGCCTGCTGAGGGACAGCTACGAGCAGTACTTC
>TRBV5-6|TRBD1|-|TRBJ2-7
CASSLGDRNLYEQYF
TGTGCCAGCAGCTTGGGGGACAGGAACCTCTACGAGCAGTACTTC
>TRBV30|-|-|TRBJ1-3
CAWSLAGNTIYF
TGTGCCTGGAGCTTGGCCGGAAACACCATATATTTT
>TRBV4-1|-|-|TRBJ1-6
CASSQTGRNSPLHF
TGCGCCAGCAGCCAAACAGGGCGAAATTCACCCCTCCACTTT
>TRBV7-2|TRBD1|-|TRBJ1-2
CASSLAAGQNYGYTF
TGTGCCAGCAGCTTAGCTGCGGGACAGAACTATGGCTACACCTTC
>TRBV27|-|-|TRBJ2-1
CASSTYNEQFF
TGTGCCAGCAGTACTTACAATGAGCAGTTCTTC
>TRBV2|TRBD1|-|TRBJ1-1
CASARDSSEAFF
TGTGCCAGCGCCAGGGACAGCTCTGAAGCTTTCTTT
>TRBV5-1|-|-|TRBJ1-1
CASSPAGMDREAFF
TGCGCCAGCAGCCCCGCGGGCATGGACCGTGAAGCTTTCTTT
>TRBV28|TRBD1|once|TRBJ1-3
CASSLGDRGGNTIYF
TGTGCCAGCAGTTTAGGGGACAGGGGAGGAAACACCATATATTTT
>TRBV21-1|-|-|TRBJ1-2
CASSKAYRALYGYTF
TGTGCCAGCAGCAAAGCCTATAGAGCTTTATATGGCTACACCTTC
>TRBV30|TRBD1|-|TRBJ1-5
CAWSTGGANQPQHF
TGTGCCTGGAGTACAGGGGGGGCCAATCAGCCCCAGCATTTT
>TRBV5-4|-|-|TRBJ2-7
CASSWGAGGYEQYF
TGTGCCAGCAGCTGGGGGGCAGGGGGCTACGAGCAGTACTTC
>TRBV18|-|-|TRBJ2-7
CASSPPAMEEQYF
TGTGCCAGCTCACCCCCTGCGATGGAGGAGCAGTACTTC
>TRBV2|TRBD1|-|TRBJ2-7
CASSDRDRGTYEQYF
TGTGCCAGCAGTGATCGGGACAGGGGAACCTACGAGCAGTACTTC